Presented here are 20 T cell receptor beta chains from one specimen sequenced in a study of beta chain features in type 1 diabetes. Study conclusions and caveats: Shorter TCRB CDR3s, moderately but significantly so, were found in Type 1 diabetes patients in all four CD4+ subsets.

cDNA synthesis used the whole RNA isolate, giving expressed TCRB sequences. Only in-frame clones appear in the TCRdb table, and some are missing; sequencing was by immunoSEQ multiplex PCR. Here the sample spans hundreds of thousands of clones, more than 13% being singletons. These receptors' antigens are unknown. What was sequenced was naive CD4+ T cells from blood. These receptors all come from a man younger than 35 with type 1 diabetes.

This clone was detected only a few times. The J gene is TRBJ1-4, the V gene TRBV4-1; no clear D. The CDR3 extends over 15 amino acids. CDR1 MGHRA and CDR2 YSYEKL come from the germline V gene. The V and J ends lost 4 bases and 5 bases respectively, with 14 bases between them. CDR3 DNA: TGCGCCAGCAGCCTCCACACCCGCCGAAATGAAAAACTGTTTTTT. It encodes CASSLHTRRNEKLFF.

A few counts support this clone. This chain uses TRBV28 with TRBJ2-3; D is possibly TRBD1 (6 bases). V was trimmed by 5 bases and J by 0 bases, leaving 18 bases between them. Germline values: CDR1 MDHEN, CDR2 SYDVKM. The CDR3 totals 17 residues. The CDR3 nucleotides read TGTGCCAGCAGTATCCAGACAGGCAGAACTAGCACAGATACGCAGTATTTT. Residues: CASSIQTGRTSTDTQYF.

This clone came up a few times. The V and J genes are TRBV25-1 and TRBJ1-1; TRBD1 matches at 7 bases. The V and J ends lost 4 bases and 0 bases, in that order; junction bases with no gene match: 2. The CDR3 length is 14 residues. Germline-derived CDR1 and CDR2 are MGHDK and SYGVNS. The CDR3 DNA reads TGTGCCAGCAGTGGGACAGGCGTGAACACTGAAGCTTTCTTT. Translated: CASSGTGVNTEAFF.

Concerning this clone itself: Other DNA sequences in the same sample also yield this CDR3. The chain uses TRBV5-8 and TRBJ2-3; D gene ambiguous. CDR1 and CDR2 from the germline V gene are SGHTS and YDEGEE. Trimming left V 0 bases short and J 6 bases short, with 5 bases between. This CDR3 has 12 amino acids. CDR3 sequence reads: CASSLARDTQYF. The CDR3 nucleotides are TGTGCCAGCAGCTTGGCCAGGGATACGCAGTATTTT.

This clone was recorded a few times. This sequence joins TRBV30 and TRBJ1-5; D call uncertain. Trimming stripped 0 bases from V and 0 bases from J, with 12 bases between. CDR3 length: 16 amino acids. Per the germline V gene, CDR1 is GTSNPN and CDR2 is SVGIG (reference sequence). The CDR3 DNA sequence: TGTGCCTGGAGTGTAGGGTTCTTCCCTAGCAATCAGCCCCAGCATTTT. Its translation is CAWSVGFFPSNQPQHF. Combining the CDR3 with reference TRBV30 and TRBJ1-5 gives the whole variable domain SQTIHQWPATLVQPVGSPLSLECTVEGTSNPNLYWYRQAAGRGLQLLFYSVGIGQISSEVPQNLSASRPQDRQFILSSKKLLLSDSGFYLCAWSVGFFPSNQPQHFGDGTRLSIL.

This clone was counted only a few times. The chain recombines TRBV4-1 with TRBJ1-1; TRBD1 agrees at 10 bases. V lost 3 bases, J lost 3 bases, and 4 bases stayed unmatched. This CDR3 region has 15 residues. Germline assignment: CDR1 MGHRA and CDR2 YSYEKL. The CDR3 here is CASSHSGQGDTEAFF. In DNA, the CDR3 is TGCGCCAGCAGCCACAGCGGACAGGGGGACACTGAAGCTTTCTTT.

In DNA, the CDR3 is TGTGCCAGCAGTTTAGGGGATTTCTGGGGTTCCCTCCACTTT. Amino acid sequence: CASSLGDFWGSLHF. The V and J genes are TRBV27 and TRBJ1-6; D is unclear. CDR1 and CDR2 (germline): MNHEY, SMNVEV (reference sequence). Between the trimmed V and J ends, which lost 2 bases and 14 bases, there was a span of 16 bases. CDR3 size: 14 residues.

V gene TRBV30 combines with J gene TRBJ2-5; a weak D match, TRBD1 (6 bases). There are 14 residues in the CDR3. Germline V gene sequence: CDR1 GTSNPN, CDR2 SVGIG (reference sequence). The ends were cut back, 4 bases at V and 5 bases at J, with 17 bases in the middle. This CDR3 reads CAWTLGQLVETQYF. The CDR3, as DNA: TGTGCCTGGACACTCGGACAGCTCGTGGAGACCCAGTACTTC. Together with reference TRBV30 and TRBJ2-5, the CDR3 gives the full variable domain: SQTIHQWPATLVQPVGSPLSLECTVEGTSNPNLYWYRQAAGRGLQLLFYSVGIGQISSEVPQNLSASRPQDRQFILSSKKLLLSDSGFYLCAWTLGQLVETQYFGPGTRLLVL.

The chain links TRBV9 to TRBJ2-3; D remains ambiguous. V was shortened by 0 bases and J by 4 bases, with 3 bases between the two germline ends. This CDR3 has 12 residues. The germline V gene encodes CDR1 SGDLS and CDR2 YYNGEE. The CDR3 nucleotides are TGTGCCAGCAGCGTAGAGGCAGATACGCAGTATTTT. As protein: CASSVEADTQYF.

The gene calls are TRBV7-2 and TRBJ1-5; TRBD1 is a possible D gene (5 bases). The CDR3 extends over 13 amino acids. Trimming removed 1 base at V and 7 bases at J, with 8 bases between. Germline CDR1 reads SGHTA; CDR2 reads FQGNSA. The CDR3 spells CASSLERGQPQHF. The CDR3 DNA is TGTGCCAGCAGCTTAGAAAGGGGCCAGCCCCAGCATTTT.

This clone was observed a handful of times. The V call is TRBV27, the J call TRBJ2-7; no clear D gene. The CDR3 is 15 amino acids. Per germline, CDR1 MNHEY and CDR2 SMNVEV (reference sequence). V was cut by 6 bases and J by 3 bases, with 18 bases left in between. Written as DNA, the CDR3 is TGTGCCAGCAGCTCGCACGAGCTGGGCGACTACGAGCAGTACTTC. This encodes CASSSHELGDYEQYF.

The chain uses TRBV6-5 and TRBJ1-6; 7 bases line up with TRBD1. The V gene end was trimmed by 4 bases and the J gene end by 7 bases; junction bases not matched to a gene: 4. Per the germline V gene, CDR1 is MNHEY and CDR2 is SVGAGI. The CDR3 is 14 amino acids. Here the CDR3 reads CASSWDSYNSPLHF. The DNA of the CDR3 is TGTGCCAGCAGTTGGGACAGTTACAATTCACCCCTCCACTTT.

This clone appeared a few times. The rearrangement joins TRBV4-1 to TRBJ2-3; TRBD1 might be the D (6 bases). Germline V gene data show CDR1 as MGHRA and CDR2 as YSYEKL. V was pared by 2 bases and J by 1 base, with 16 bases between. The CDR3 length is 17 residues. The CDR3 sequence: CASSQPIFSGGTDTQYF. The CDR3 region has the DNA TGCGCCAGCAGCCAACCCATTTTCTCAGGGGGCACAGATACGCAGTATTTT.

The rearrangement uses TRBV5-6 and TRBJ2-1; TRBD2 might be the D (5 bases). The ends were cut back, 8 bases at V and 10 bases at J, with 19 bases in the middle. The CDR3 runs 13 residues. The germline CDR1 and CDR2 sequences are SGHDT and YYEEEE. The CDR3 coding sequence is TGTGCCAGGAATAAGGGTCCGCCGGGGGAGCAGTTCTTC. Translated: CARNKGPPGEQFF.

This clone was found a few times. Distinct nucleotide sequences in the sample also encode this CDR3. V and J are TRBV7-2 and TRBJ2-3; TRBD2 matches 8 bases. CDR3 length: 15 amino acids. CDR1 and CDR2 (germline): SGHTA, FQGNSA. Trimming took 2 bases from V and 4 from J; bases not matched to a gene: 5. CDR3 loop: CASSLSSGRADTQYF. In DNA, the CDR3 is TGTGCCAGCAGCTTATCGTCCGGGAGGGCAGATACGCAGTATTTT.

This clone was seen a few times. The rearrangement joins TRBV7-9 to TRBJ2-5; TRBD2 agrees at 7 bases. This CDR3 has 15 residues. The germline V gene has CDR1 SEHNR and CDR2 FQNEAQ (reference sequence). With V trimmed by 5 bases and J by 1 base, 7 bases remained unmatched. CDR3 residues: CASSPTSSGQETQYF. In nucleotides, the CDR3 is TGTGCCAGCAGCCCCACTTCTAGCGGCCAAGAGACCCAGTACTTC.

The table lists this clone with a few counts. V is TRBV7-2 and J is TRBJ1-4; D gene uncertain. The CDR3 consists of 14 residues. V was shortened by 0 bases and J by 2 bases, with 4 bases between the two germline ends. The germline CDR1 and CDR2 sequences are SGHTA and FQGNSA. CDR3 region: CASSLASTNEKLFF. The CDR3 region has the DNA TGTGCCAGCAGCTTAGCGTCCACTAATGAAAAACTGTTTTTT.

This clone was seen only a few times. The same CDR3 is also encoded by other DNA sequences in this sample. This chain links TRBV30 with TRBJ1-5; 8 nucleotides agree with TRBD1. Germline V gives CDR1 GTSNPN, CDR2 SVGIG (reference sequence). With 1 base clipped from V and 5 bases from J, the junction kept 1 base outside the gene matches. The CDR3 is 13 residues long. CDR3 region: CAWSDRGDQPQHF. The CDR3, as DNA: TGTGCCTGGAGTGACAGGGGGGATCAGCCCCAGCATTTT.

This clone was seen only a few times. The chain has TRBV15 and TRBJ1-1; D is possibly TRBD1 (5 bases). Germline V gene lookup returns CDR1 LNHNV and CDR2 YYDKDF (reference sequence). The ends were cut back, 5 bases at V and 2 bases at J, with 12 bases in the middle. The CDR3 is 14 amino acids. This CDR3 reads CATSPRGANTEAFF. The CDR3 bases are TGTGCCACCAGCCCGAGAGGGGCAAACACTGAAGCTTTCTTT.

J is TRBJ2-7 and V is TRBV7-2; 7 nucleotides line up with TRBD2. The CDR3 loop spans 16 amino acids. V lost 5 bases, J lost 2 bases, and 12 bases stayed unmatched. From germline, CDR1 is SGHTA and CDR2 FQGNSA. For the CDR3, the DNA is TGTGCCAGCAGCCTCCGGGTCGGGGGGTCAACCTACGAGCAGTACTTC. Translation: CASSLRVGGSTYEQYF.